What follows are 20 T cell receptor beta chains derived from one specimen sequenced in a study of blood T cells in healthy people across ages. For the second PCR, which ran for roughly 7 to 11 cycles, a sample-barcoded 5' primer and a J-beta primer mix were used. MiXCR, run by TCRdb on the 5' RACE reads, gives a single entry per CDR3 protein. The sample contains about 1,400,000 distinct CDR3 sequences, around 55% of which appear only once. Specimen: blood. The source is a man in his late teens or twenties in good health.

V is TRBV29-1 and J is TRBJ2-4; the match to TRBD2 covers 12 bases. The J call is uncertain, as TRBJ2-7 better fits the DNA end. CDR1 is SQVTM and CDR2 is ANQGSEA in the germline V gene. CDR3 length equals 12 residues. This CDR3 reads CSVVLAGGEQYF. The CDR3 DNA reads TGCAGCGTTGTACTAGCGGGAGGCGAGCAGTACTTC.

The rearrangement uses TRBV12-3 or TRBV12-4 and TRBJ2-3; D unclear. There are 16 residues in the CDR3. V lost 2 bases and J 2 bases, leaving 14 bases between the germline ends. CDR3 protein: CASSLTFLAPTDTQYF. In nucleotides, the CDR3 is TGTGCCAGCAGTTTAACCTTCTTAGCACCCACAGATACGCAGTATTTT.

The J gene is TRBJ2-1, the V gene TRBV27; the match to TRBD2 covers 8 bases. V was clipped by 5 bases and J by 8 bases; unmatched bases: 8. CDR1 and CDR2 (germline): MNHEY, SMNVEV (reference sequence). This CDR3 is 14 amino acids long. CDR3 sequence reads: CASSVRGRSYEQFF. CDR3 DNA: TGTGCCAGCAGTGTCCGCGGGAGGAGTTATGAGCAGTTCTTC.

The gene calls are TRBV20-1 and TRBJ2-7; 9 positions match TRBD2. CDR1 is DFQATT and CDR2 is SNEGSKA in the germline V gene (reference sequence). V lost 2 bases and J lost 3; bases outside the gene matches: 5. CDR3 length: 14 residues. The CDR3 spells CSARKTSGDYEQYF. CDR3 coding DNA: TGCAGTGCTAGAAAGACTAGCGGAGACTACGAGCAGTACTTC.

This clonotype was observed a handful of times. The genes are TRBV29-1 and TRBJ2-5; D is unclear. The V gene lost 5 bases and the J gene lost 4 bases, with 11 bases spanning the gap. The germline CDR1 and CDR2 sequences are SQVTM and ANQGSEA. The CDR3 has 12 amino acids. CDR3 protein: CSVSWRRETQYF. CDR3 in DNA: TGCAGCGTTAGCTGGCGGAGAGAGACCCAGTACTTC. Using reference TRBV29-1 and TRBJ2-5 for the parts outside the CDR3, the full variable domain is SAVISQKPSRDICQRGTSLTIQCQVDSQVTMMFWYRQQPGQSLTLIATANQGSEATYESGFVIDKFPISRPNLTFSTLTVSNMSPEDSSIYLCSVSWRRETQYFGPGTRLLVL.

This clonotype has a count of ten or more. One end of the junction is discordant with germline, which a read error may explain. This chain joins TRBV5-1 and TRBJ2-7, with TRBD2 matching 9 bases. The germline V gene encodes CDR1 SGHRS and CDR2 YFSETQ. This CDR3 region has 14 residues. The DNA of the CDR3 is TGTGCCAGCAGCTTAGTTAGCGGGAGCTACGAGCAGTACTTC. Encoded protein: CASSLVSGSYEQYF.

The V gene is TRBV11-2, the J gene TRBJ2-7; possible D gene TRBD1, 5 bases. CDR1 SGHAT and CDR2 FQNNGV come from the germline V gene. There are 15 residues in the CDR3. V was clipped by 4 bases and J by 0 bases, with 13 bases between them. In DNA form, the CDR3 reads TGTGCCAGCAGCTACAAAGGGGCGCGCTCCTACGAGCAGTACTTC. Its protein is CASSYKGARSYEQYF.

The gene calls are TRBV6-6 and TRBJ2-5, with 10 nucleotides matching TRBD2. The germline CDR1 and CDR2 sequences are MNHNY and SVGAGI (reference sequence). The ends lost 2 bases at V and 3 bases at J; junction bases unmatched: 6. The CDR3 length is 16 residues. CDR3 nucleotides: TGTGCCAGCAGTTACGTGGCTAGCGGGAGTGAAGAGACCCAGTACTTC. Its translation is CASSYVASGSEETQYF.

This clonotype was recorded only once. The genes are TRBV27 and TRBJ2-5; D perhaps matches TRBD1 (5 bases). Judging by the DNA end, TRBJ2-7 fits better; the J call may be wrong. Germline V gives CDR1 MNHEY, CDR2 SMNVEV (reference sequence). The CDR3 length is 14 residues. CDR3 residues: CASRGQGSLDEQYF. Written as DNA, the CDR3 is TGTGCCAGCAGGGGCCAGGGCTCTCTGGACGAGCAGTACTTC.

The CDR3 loop reads CSARKGVRTDFDTEAFF. The CDR3 DNA follows: TGCAGTGCTAGAAAGGGCGTCCGGACAGATTTCGACACTGAAGCTTTCTTT. This chain links TRBV20-1 with TRBJ1-1, with a weak D call TRBD1 (6 bases). CDR1 is DFQATT and CDR2 is SNEGSKA in the germline V gene (reference sequence). This CDR3 has 17 residues. The V and J ends lost 2 bases and 3 bases respectively, with 22 bases between them.

The V gene is TRBV20-1, the J gene TRBJ2-5; D unresolved. CDR1 and CDR2 (germline): DFQATT, SNEGSKA (reference sequence). CDR3 size: 13 residues. V was clipped by 4 bases and J by 3 bases, with 12 bases between them. The CDR3 nucleotides are TGCAGTGCTATTTCTGCTCTGGAAGAGACCCAGTACTTC. Translation gives CSAISALEETQYF.

The chain is built from TRBV20-1 and TRBJ2-5; D tentatively fits TRBD1 or TRBD2 (5 bases each). The CDR3 is 15 amino acids. Germline CDR1 DFQATT, CDR2 SNEGSKA (reference sequence). Trimming cost V 1 base and J 1 base, with 13 bases left between them. CDR3 amino acids: CSARVGEFAQETQYF. Here the CDR3 DNA reads TGCAGTGCTAGAGTGGGGGAGTTTGCCCAAGAGACCCAGTACTTC.

This clonotype was detected once. The CDR3 here is CSAPPVTGDYGYTF. The DNA of the CDR3 is TGCAGTGCGCCCCCGGTGACAGGGGACTATGGCTACACCTTC. The J gene is TRBJ1-2, the V gene TRBV20-1, with 8 bases aligning to TRBD1. The CDR3 is 14 amino acids. The V gene end was trimmed by 6 bases and the J gene end by 3 bases; junction bases not matched to a gene: 9. Germline V CDR1 and CDR2: DFQATT, SNEGSKA (reference sequence).

The V gene is TRBV11-3, the J gene TRBJ2-1, with D perhaps being TRBD1 or TRBD2 (5 bases each). Trimming cost V 1 base and J 6 bases, with 13 bases left between them. CDR3 length: 15 residues. In germline, CDR1 is SGHNT, CDR2 YENEEA. The CDR3 is CASSLGGTGFNEQFF. The CDR3 DNA sequence: TGTGCCAGCAGCTTAGGGGGGACGGGGTTCAATGAGCAGTTCTTC.

The chain links TRBV4-2 to TRBJ2-5, with 10 nucleotides matching TRBD2. Germline V CDR1 and CDR2: LGHNA, YNFKEQ. The CDR3 is 17 amino acids. V was clipped by 0 bases and J by 4 bases; unmatched bases: 8. The CDR3 DNA is TGTGCCAGCAGCCAAGATTTAAGCGGGGGGGCCGGAGAGACCCAGTACTTC. Amino acid sequence: CASSQDLSGGAGETQYF.

This clonotype appeared a few times. This chain links TRBV27 with TRBJ1-1; 10 bases map to TRBD1. V lost 5 bases to trimming and J lost 6 bases; unmatched junction nucleotides: 6. Germline lookup yields CDR1 MNHEY and CDR2 SMNVEV (reference sequence). CDR3 length: 14 residues. CDR3 DNA: TGTGCCAGCAGTCGCGGGACAGGGGTGGCTGAAGCTTTCTTT. Amino acids: CASSRGTGVAEAFF.

This clonotype has just a few counts. The chain combines TRBV24-1 with TRBJ2-7; D perhaps matches TRBD2 (5 bases). CDR1 KGHDR and CDR2 SFDVKD come from the germline V gene. The CDR3 loop spans 14 amino acids. V was shortened by 2 bases and J by 0 bases, with 7 bases between the two germline ends. The CDR3 spells CATSDSGISYEQYF. CDR3 nucleotides: TGTGCCACCAGTGATTCGGGGATCTCCTACGAGCAGTACTTC.

This chain links TRBV27 with TRBJ1-2; D is ambiguous. The V end lost 6 bases, the J end lost 6 bases, and 11 bases lay between the germline ends. Germline CDR1 reads MNHEY; CDR2 reads SMNVEV (reference sequence). This CDR3 is 12 amino acids long. CDR3 residues: CASSRTDHGYTF. The CDR3 coding sequence is TGTGCCAGCAGCCGGACGGACCATGGCTACACCTTC.

The sample holds a few counts of this clonotype. The chain carries TRBV6-5 and TRBJ1-1; no firm D call. The CDR3 extends over 14 amino acids. CDR1 is MNHEY and CDR2 is SVGAGI in the germline V gene. Trimming removed 0 bases at V and 2 bases at J, with 7 bases between. CDR3 sequence reads: CASSYSRRNTEAFF. The CDR3 region has the DNA TGTGCCAGCAGTTACTCGCGCAGAAACACTGAAGCTTTCTTT.

The rearrangement uses TRBV20-1 and TRBJ1-6; 8 nucleotides line up with TRBD1. V lost 6 bases, J lost 5 bases, and 3 bases stayed unmatched. In germline, CDR1 is DFQATT, CDR2 SNEGSKA (reference sequence). This CDR3 spans 13 amino acids. For the CDR3, the DNA is TGCAGTGCCACGGACAGGGATAATTCACCCCTCCACTTT. Its protein is CSATDRDNSPLHF.